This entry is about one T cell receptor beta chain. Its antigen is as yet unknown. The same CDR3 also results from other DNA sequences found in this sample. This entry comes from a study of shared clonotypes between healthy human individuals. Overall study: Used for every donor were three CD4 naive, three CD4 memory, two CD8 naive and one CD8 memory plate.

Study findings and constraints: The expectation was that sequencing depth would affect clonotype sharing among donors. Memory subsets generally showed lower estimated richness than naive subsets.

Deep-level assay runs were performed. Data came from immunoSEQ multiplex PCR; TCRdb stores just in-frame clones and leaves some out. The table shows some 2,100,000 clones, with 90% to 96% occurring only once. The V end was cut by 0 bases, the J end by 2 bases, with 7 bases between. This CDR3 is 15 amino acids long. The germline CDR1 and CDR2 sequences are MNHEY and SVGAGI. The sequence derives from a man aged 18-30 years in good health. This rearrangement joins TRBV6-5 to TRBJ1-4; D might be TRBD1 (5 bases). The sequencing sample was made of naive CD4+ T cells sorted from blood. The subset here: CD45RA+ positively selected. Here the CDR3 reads CASSYSTATNEKLFF. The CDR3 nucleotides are TGTGCCAGCAGTTACTCGACAGCGACTAATGAAAAACTGTTTTTT.